This TCR beta chain was obtained from a study of blood T cell repertoires in COVID-19. This table comes from immunoSEQ multiplex PCR, and its TCRdb copy is limited to in-frame clones, with some not included. The data show 150,000 to 190,000 clones, more than 75% seen once. Germline-derived CDR1 and CDR2 are MNHNY and SVGAGI (reference sequence). V lost 6 bases and J lost 5; bases outside the gene matches: 8. The CDR3 has 16 residues. The source is a woman aged 60-75 years with COVID-19, enrolled during active disease. The chain joins TRBV6-6 to TRBJ2-3, with 13 bases lining up with TRBD2. The sequenced material came from peripheral blood. CDR3 coding DNA: TGTGCCAGCAGATACACGGGACTAGCGGGACGAGATACGCAGTATTTT. This translates into CASRYTGLAGRDTQYF.